Shown below are 26 T cell receptor beta chains from a single sample sequenced in a study of CD8 T cells in Susac syndrome. When the RNA was reverse transcribed, random hexamers were used with an input of roughly 0.45 to 1 ug. One entry per CDR3 protein results from TCRdb running MiXCR on the immunoSEQ multiplex PCR reads. The data show around 79,000 distinct CDR3 sequences, approximately 94% seen once. The sequencing sample was made of CD8+ T cells from PBMCs. Receptors originate from a human donor with multiple sclerosis.

The rearrangement uses TRBV7-2 and TRBJ1-6; TRBD1 is a possible D gene (5 bases). V gave up 6 bases and J gave up 0 bases, with 18 bases separating them. Germline V gene lookup returns CDR1 SGHTA and CDR2 FQGNSA. CDR3 length: 18 amino acids. The CDR3 DNA reads TGTGCCAGCAGTCGACCGGGACCGGAGAGCTCCTATAATTCACCCCTCCACTTT. Translated, it gives CASSRPGPESSYNSPLHF.

The J gene is TRBJ2-2, the V gene TRBV7-9; 8 bases map to TRBD1. Per germline, CDR1 SEHNR and CDR2 FQNEAQ (reference sequence). This CDR3 region has 15 residues. The V gene end was trimmed by 5 bases and the J gene end by 7 bases; junction bases not matched to a gene: 9. The CDR3 reads CASSPRDRKIGELFF. CDR3 DNA sequence: TGTGCCAGCAGCCCCCGGGACAGGAAGATCGGGGAGCTGTTTTTT.

The chain is built from TRBV5-1 and TRBJ2-7, with a tentative D call TRBD2 (6 bases). Germline CDR1 and CDR2: SGHRS and YFSETQ. V was cut by 4 bases and J by 5 bases, with 10 bases left in between. CDR3 length equals 12 residues. CDR3 nucleotide sequence: TGCGCCAGCAGCCCGGGAGTGGACGAGCAGTACTTC. The encoded protein is CASSPGVDEQYF.

The rearrangement joins TRBV5-8 to TRBJ1-2, with unresolved D. This CDR3 contains 13 residues. Trimming pared 5 bases from V and 8 bases from J, leaving 16 bases between. Germline V gene lookup returns CDR1 SGHTS and CDR2 YDEGEE. The CDR3 DNA reads as TGTGCCAGCAGTCCCTTTTTCGGTGACGGCTACACCTTC. It specifies CASSPFFGDGYTF.

This chain connects TRBV9 to TRBJ2-1; 7 nucleotides line up with TRBD1. CDR3 length equals 16 residues. The germline gives CDR1 SGDLS, CDR2 YYNGEE. The trim removed 3 bases at V and 5 bases at J, leaving 11 bases unmatched. The chain's CDR3 is CASSGRDRIINNEQFF. CDR3 sequence (DNA): TGTGCCAGCAGCGGACGGGACAGAATAATAAACAATGAGCAGTTCTTC.

The chain links TRBV7-6 to TRBJ2-1; 8 bases line up with TRBD1. Germline CDR1 reads SGHVS; CDR2 reads FNYEAQ. With 5 bases clipped from V and 6 bases from J, the junction kept 9 bases outside the gene matches. This CDR3 is 15 amino acids long. CDR3 in amino acids: CASSRMTGAFNEQFF. The DNA for the CDR3 is TGTGCCAGCAGCCGGATGACAGGGGCCTTCAATGAGCAGTTCTTC.

The chain links TRBV5-4 to TRBJ2-1; 10 nucleotides match TRBD2. Germline assignment: CDR1 SGHNT and CDR2 YYREEE (reference sequence). The J segment lost 6 bases and the V segment lost 2 bases, leaving 8 bases of the junction unmatched. The length of the CDR3 is 16 residues. The CDR3 DNA reads as TGTGCCAGCAGCTTCGGTTTTAGCGGGGGGATCAATGAGCAGTTCTTC. Translated, it gives CASSFGFSGGINEQFF.

In DNA form, the CDR3 reads TGTGCCAGCAGCGAAAACAGGGTCCAAGAGACCCAGTACTTC. Translation gives CASSENRVQETQYF. The J gene is TRBJ2-5, the V gene TRBV7-9, with D possibly being TRBD1 (6 bases). This CDR3 contains 14 residues. Germline CDR1 and CDR2: SEHNR and FQNEAQ (reference sequence). Trimming took off 5 bases at V and 1 base at J, with 11 bases between the two ends.

The chain joins TRBV7-6 to TRBJ2-7, with 7 bases that match TRBD2. Germline-derived CDR1 and CDR2 are SGHVS and FNYEAQ. The CDR3 is made up of 16 amino acids. V shed 0 bases, J shed 5 bases, and the junction held 10 bases outside the gene matches. In DNA form, the CDR3 reads TGTGCCAGCAGCTTAGCGTCGGGGCGGGAGCTTCACGAGCAGTACTTC. Protein product: CASSLASGRELHEQYF.

The V and J genes are TRBV10-2 and TRBJ2-1; D is unclear. CDR1 is WSHSY, CDR2 SAAADI, per germline. The CDR3 is 11 residues long. V lost 0 bases, J lost 8 bases, and 2 bases lay in between. CDR3 DNA sequence: TGCGCCAGCAGTGAGTCAGATGAGCAGTTCTTC. Its translation is CASSESDEQFF.

This clonotype was detected once. The rearrangement uses TRBV27 and TRBJ2-2; TRBD1 matches at 11 bases. After removal of 5 bases from V and 6 bases from J, the junction contained 5 bases not matched to a gene. The germline gives CDR1 MNHEY, CDR2 SMNVEV (reference sequence). CDR3 length: 15 residues. In nucleotides, the CDR3 is TGTGCCAGCAGTGTTGGGACAGGGGGTCCCGGGGAGCTGTTTTTT. The encoded protein is CASSVGTGGPGELFF.

CDR3 amino acids: CASSEDSTSSGNTIYF. The CDR3 coding sequence is TGCGCCAGCAGCGAGGACAGTACTTCCTCTGGAAACACCATATATTTT. This chain uses TRBV5-1 with TRBJ1-3; D might be TRBD1 (6 bases). The CDR3 is made up of 16 amino acids. CDR1 and CDR2 (germline): SGHRS, YFSETQ. V shed 4 bases and J shed 0 bases, with 14 bases lying between them.

The chain links TRBV7-3 to TRBJ2-5, with 7 nucleotides matching TRBD1. Per the germline V gene, CDR1 is SGHTA and CDR2 is FQGTGA. This CDR3 has 15 residues. Trimming removed 5 bases from V and 4 bases from J; junction bases left unmatched: 10. This CDR3 is CASSPAARGRETQYF. In DNA form, the CDR3 reads TGTGCCAGCAGCCCGGCGGCCAGGGGGAGAGAGACCCAGTACTTC.

The gene calls are TRBV7-7 and TRBJ1-1; D is unclear. Germline loops: CDR1 SSHAT, CDR2 FNYEAQ (reference sequence). V lost 4 bases and J 1 base, leaving 7 bases between the germline ends. This CDR3 has 13 residues. The CDR3 region has the DNA TGTGCCAGCAGCTCCTCAAGGAACACTGAAGCTTTCTTT. Residues: CASSSSRNTEAFF. Full variable domain (missing parts from reference TRBV7-7 and TRBJ1-1): GAGVSQSPRYKVTKRGQDVTLRCDPISSHATLYWYQQALGQGPEFLTYFNYEAQPDKSGLPSDRFSAERPEGSISTLTIQRTEQRDSAMYRCASSSSRNTEAFFGQGTRLTVV.

The V call is TRBV5-4, the J call TRBJ1-1; the D gene is possibly TRBD1 (5 bases). Germline V gene data show CDR1 as SGHNT and CDR2 as YYREEE (reference sequence). V gave up 0 bases and J gave up 1 base, with 10 bases separating them. This CDR3 comprises 15 residues. The DNA of the CDR3 is TGTGCCAGCAGCTTGGTGGCGGGGCCGAACACTGAAGCTTTCTTT. Translated, it gives CASSLVAGPNTEAFF.

This clonotype appeared a few times. The chain links TRBV29-1 to TRBJ2-7; D is uncertain. Germline lookup yields CDR1 SQVTM and CDR2 ANQGSEA. Trimming took 3 bases from V and 0 from J, leaving 9 bases between them. The CDR3 loop spans 13 amino acids. The chain's CDR3 is CSVDDSSSYEQYF. The CDR3 bases are TGCAGCGTTGATGATAGCAGCTCCTACGAGCAGTACTTC.

The CDR3 DNA is TGTGCCAACGGACAGGGAAATCAGCCCCAGCATTTT. Residues: CANGQGNQPQHF. V is TRBV24-1 and J is TRBJ1-5; 8 bases line up with TRBD1. Looked up from germline, CDR1 is KGHDR and CDR2 is SFDVKD. The CDR3 has 12 amino acids. V was clipped by 11 bases and J by 4 bases; unmatched bases: 3.

The chain is built from TRBV12-3 or TRBV12-4 and TRBJ1-4, with D maybe TRBD1 (5 bases). Trimming took off 8 bases at V and 3 bases at J, with 10 bases between the two ends. This CDR3 spans 13 amino acids. Written as DNA, the CDR3 is TGTGCCAGCGGGGGACGGCCTAATGAAAAACTGTTTTTT. It encodes CASGGRPNEKLFF.

The chain employs TRBV4-1 and TRBJ2-7; D might be TRBD2 (6 bases). Germline V lookup: CDR1 MGHRA, CDR2 YSYEKL. Trimming stripped 0 bases from V and 0 bases from J, with 15 bases between. This CDR3 has 17 amino acids. The CDR3 loop is CASSQEVPQRASYEQYF. The DNA of the CDR3 is TGCGCCAGCAGCCAAGAGGTCCCCCAGCGGGCCTCCTACGAGCAGTACTTC.

The CDR3 DNA is TGTGCCAGCAGCCACCCAGGGGGGTCTAACTATGGCTACACCTTC. Translation gives CASSHPGGSNYGYTF. This rearrangement joins TRBV3-1 to TRBJ1-2, with 7 positions matching TRBD1. Trimming removed 3 bases from V and 0 bases from J; junction bases left unmatched: 4. Germline CDR1 LGHDT, CDR2 YNNKEL (reference sequence). There are 15 residues in the CDR3. Using reference TRBV3-1 and TRBJ1-2 for the parts outside the CDR3, the full variable domain is DTAVSQTPKYLVTQMGNDKSIKCEQNLGHDTMYWYKQDSKKFLKIMFSYNNKELIINETVPNRFSPKSPDKAHLNLHINSLELGDSAVYFCASSHPGGSNYGYTFGSGTRLTVV.

CDR3 DNA: TGTGCCTGGAGTGTACCCTCAGGGGGTCTGGGCACCGGGGAGCTGTTTTTT. This codes for CAWSVPSGGLGTGELFF. The V gene is TRBV30, the J gene TRBJ2-2, with 7 bases lining up with TRBD1. The CDR3 has 17 residues. V was pared by 0 bases and J by 4 bases, with 11 bases of the junction left unmatched. Germline V gene lookup returns CDR1 GTSNPN and CDR2 SVGIG (reference sequence).

CDR3 sequence (DNA): TGCAGCGCCCTATCCTATGGTACAGATACGCAGTATTTT. It yields the protein CSALSYGTDTQYF. The genes are TRBV29-1 and TRBJ2-3; unclear D gene. The CDR3 spans 13 residues. With 7 bases removed from V and 3 bases from J, the gap between germline ends came to 14 bases. Germline V CDR1 and CDR2: SQVTM, ANQGSEA.

This chain joins TRBV7-6 and TRBJ2-7, with 9 positions matching TRBD2. Trimming cost V 1 base and J 3 bases; bases outside gene matches: 4. Germline CDR1 reads SGHVS; CDR2 reads FNYEAQ. The CDR3 spans 15 residues. This chain's CDR3 is CASSLEASGIYEQYF. Written as DNA, the CDR3 is TGTGCCAGCAGCTTAGAGGCTAGCGGGATCTACGAGCAGTACTTC.

V usage is TRBV27 and J usage is TRBJ2-3; D gene unclear. This CDR3 has 16 residues. The V end was cut by 1 base, the J end by 1 base, with 12 bases between. Germline CDR1 reads MNHEY; CDR2 reads SMNVEV (reference sequence). The CDR3 protein is CASSLLVGAGTDTQYF. CDR3 nucleotides: TGTGCCAGCAGTTTATTAGTCGGCGCGGGCACAGATACGCAGTATTTT.

The chain joins TRBV18 to TRBJ2-7; 10 nucleotides agree with TRBD1. V dropped 4 bases and J dropped 6; count of bases not matched to a gene: 6. The CDR3 contains 14 residues. Germline V gives CDR1 KGHSH, CDR2 LQKENI. CDR3 bases: TGTGCCAGCTCACTGGGGACAGGGGACCTCGAGCAGTACTTC. Amino acids: CASSLGTGDLEQYF.

V usage is TRBV24-1 and J usage is TRBJ2-3; D possibly corresponds to TRBD1 (7 bases). V lost 7 bases and J lost 0, with 16 bases in between. CDR1 and CDR2 from the germline V gene are KGHDR and SFDVKD. The CDR3 contains 16 residues. CDR3 amino acids: CATRGGQTISTDTQYF. The CDR3 coding sequence is TGTGCCACCAGGGGGGGACAGACGATTAGCACAGATACGCAGTATTTT.